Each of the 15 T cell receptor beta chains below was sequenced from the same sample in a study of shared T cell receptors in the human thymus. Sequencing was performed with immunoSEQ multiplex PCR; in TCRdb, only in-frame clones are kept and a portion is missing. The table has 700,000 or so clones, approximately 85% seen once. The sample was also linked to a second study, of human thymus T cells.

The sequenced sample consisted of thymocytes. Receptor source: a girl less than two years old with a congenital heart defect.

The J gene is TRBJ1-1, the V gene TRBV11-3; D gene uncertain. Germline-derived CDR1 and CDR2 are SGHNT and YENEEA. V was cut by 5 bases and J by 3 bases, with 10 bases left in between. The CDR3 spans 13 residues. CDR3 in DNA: TGTGCCAGCAGCCCTAAAGCTCACACTGAAGCTTTCTTT. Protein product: CASSPKAHTEAFF.

The CDR3 sequence is CASSYRIRQKDNSPLHF. In DNA, the CDR3 is TGTGCCAGCAGCTACAGAATCCGACAGAAAGATAATTCACCCCTCCACTTT. The rearrangement uses TRBV7-9 and TRBJ1-6; possible D gene TRBD1, 5 bases. CDR1 is SEHNR and CDR2 is FQNEAQ in the germline V gene (reference sequence). The CDR3 covers 17 residues. With 4 bases removed from V and 5 bases from J, the gap between germline ends came to 18 bases.

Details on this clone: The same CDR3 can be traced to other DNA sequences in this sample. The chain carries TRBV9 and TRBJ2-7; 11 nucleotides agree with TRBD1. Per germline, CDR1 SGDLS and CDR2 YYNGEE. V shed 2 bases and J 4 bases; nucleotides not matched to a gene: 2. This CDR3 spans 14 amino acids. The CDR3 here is CASSVRDRGYEQYF. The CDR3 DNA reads TGTGCCAGCAGCGTCCGGGACAGGGGGTACGAGCAGTACTTC.

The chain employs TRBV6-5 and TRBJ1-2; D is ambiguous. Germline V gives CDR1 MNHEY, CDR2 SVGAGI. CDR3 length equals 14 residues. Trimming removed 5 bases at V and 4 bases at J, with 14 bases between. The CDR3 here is CASSDHSFPYGYTF. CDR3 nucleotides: TGTGCCAGCAGTGACCACAGTTTCCCCTATGGCTACACCTTC.

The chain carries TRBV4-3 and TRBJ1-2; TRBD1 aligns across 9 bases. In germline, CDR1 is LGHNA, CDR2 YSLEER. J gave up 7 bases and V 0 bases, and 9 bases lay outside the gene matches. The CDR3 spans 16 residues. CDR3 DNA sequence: TGCGCCAGCAGCCAAGACAGGGACAGGGACGTCTCTGGCTACACCTTC. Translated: CASSQDRDRDVSGYTF.

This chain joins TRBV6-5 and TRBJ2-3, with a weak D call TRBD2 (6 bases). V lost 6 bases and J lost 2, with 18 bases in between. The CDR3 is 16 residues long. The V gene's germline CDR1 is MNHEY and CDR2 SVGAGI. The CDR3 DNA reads TGTGCCAGCAGCTACCTCGGCAGCGGGCTCACAGATACGCAGTATTTT. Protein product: CASSYLGSGLTDTQYF.

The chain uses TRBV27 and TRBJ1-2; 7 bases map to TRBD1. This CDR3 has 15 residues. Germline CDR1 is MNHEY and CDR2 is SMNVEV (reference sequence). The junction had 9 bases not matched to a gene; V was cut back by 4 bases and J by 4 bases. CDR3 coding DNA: TGTGCCAGCAGTTCCTTAGGGGGCAGAGGCTATGGCTACACCTTC. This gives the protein CASSSLGGRGYGYTF.

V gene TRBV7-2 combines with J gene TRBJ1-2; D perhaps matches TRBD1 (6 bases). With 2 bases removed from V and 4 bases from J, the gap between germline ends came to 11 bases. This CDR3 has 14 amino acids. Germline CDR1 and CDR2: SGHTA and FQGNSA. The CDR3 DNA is TGTGCCAGCAGCTTAACAGGGTTGGGCTATGGCTACACCTTC. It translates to CASSLTGLGYGYTF.

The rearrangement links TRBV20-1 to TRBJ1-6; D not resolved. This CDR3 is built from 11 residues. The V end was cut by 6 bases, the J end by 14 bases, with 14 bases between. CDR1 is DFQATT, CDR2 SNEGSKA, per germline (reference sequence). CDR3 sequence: CSAGVSLTLHF. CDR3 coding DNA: TGCAGTGCCGGAGTCTCGCTCACCCTCCACTTT.

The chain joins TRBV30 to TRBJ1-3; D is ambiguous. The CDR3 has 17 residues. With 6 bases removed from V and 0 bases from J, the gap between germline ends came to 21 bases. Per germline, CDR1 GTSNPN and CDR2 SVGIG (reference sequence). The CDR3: CACRRHGGLTSGNTIYF. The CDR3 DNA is TGTGCCTGCCGGCGGCATGGAGGGCTGACCTCTGGAAACACCATATATTTT.

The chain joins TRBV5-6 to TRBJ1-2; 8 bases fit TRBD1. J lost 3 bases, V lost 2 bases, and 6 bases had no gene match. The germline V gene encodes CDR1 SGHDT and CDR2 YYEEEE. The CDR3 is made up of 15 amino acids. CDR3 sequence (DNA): TGTGCCAGCAGCTTCCCGGACAGGGCCCACTATGGCTACACCTTC. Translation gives CASSFPDRAHYGYTF.

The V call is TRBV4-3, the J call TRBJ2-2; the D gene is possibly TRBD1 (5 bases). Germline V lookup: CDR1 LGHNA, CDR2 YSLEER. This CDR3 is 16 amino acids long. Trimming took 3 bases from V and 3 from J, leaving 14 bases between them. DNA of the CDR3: TGCGCCAGCAGCCAGATTGGGCAGGGCCACACCGGGGAGCTGTTTTTT. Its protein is CASSQIGQGHTGELFF.

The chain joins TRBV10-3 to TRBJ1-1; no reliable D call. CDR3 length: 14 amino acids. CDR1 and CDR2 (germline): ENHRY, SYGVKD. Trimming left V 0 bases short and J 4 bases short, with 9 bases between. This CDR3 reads CAISESERGTEAFF. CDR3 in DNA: TGTGCCATCAGTGAGTCTGAGCGGGGCACTGAAGCTTTCTTT.

This CDR3 is CSVARQQGAMNTEAFF. CDR3 DNA sequence: TGCAGCGTGGCCCGCCAACAGGGGGCGATGAACACTGAAGCTTTCTTT. V and J are TRBV29-1 and TRBJ1-1; 9 bases agree with TRBD1. J gave up 0 bases and V 6 bases, and 11 bases lay outside the gene matches. Looked up from germline, CDR1 is SQVTM and CDR2 is ANQGSEA. There are 16 residues in the CDR3.

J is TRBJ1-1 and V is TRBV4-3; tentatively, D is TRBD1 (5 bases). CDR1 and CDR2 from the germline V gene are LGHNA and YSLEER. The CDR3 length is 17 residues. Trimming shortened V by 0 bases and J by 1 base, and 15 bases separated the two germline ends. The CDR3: CASSQDGQGRGNTEAFF. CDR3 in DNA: TGCGCCAGCAGCCAAGATGGGCAGGGAAGGGGGAACACTGAAGCTTTCTTT.